The rows below give T cell receptor beta chains drawn from one sample of a study of T-cell reconstitution after alpha-beta-depleted transplantation in children. Each CDR3 protein is one row after TCRdb ran MiXCR on the PCR reads. Found here are over 200,000 distinct CDR3 sequences, roughly 9% of them singletons; the top ten hold about 6.2%. Sequences were derived from PBMCs from the stem cell graft donor, sampled from the stem cell graft. Receptor source: a human donor who donated a stem cell graft to a child with acute lymphoblastic leukemia. The CDR3 runs from the conserved cysteine through the conserved F or W. The order of the fields is V gene, CDR3 length, J gene, D gene, clone size, CDR3 DNA, CDR3 protein. D genes are given only for firm matches. Part of the rows lack a size; the others show once, few, many or a class for expanded clones.

v_call: TRBV12-3/TRBV12-4
cdr3_length: 13
j_call: TRBJ1-2
d_call: .
clone_size: many
cdr3_nt: TGTGCCAGCAGTTTAGTAGGGACTGCCGAAACCACCTTC
cdr3_aa: CASSLVGTAETTF

v_call: TRBV6-1
cdr3_length: 11
j_call: TRBJ1-1
d_call: .
clone_size: once
cdr3_nt: TGTGCCAGCAGTGAATCGGTTGAAGCTTTCTTT
cdr3_aa: CASSESVEAFF

v_call: TRBV25-1
cdr3_length: 11
j_call: TRBJ1-3
d_call: .
clone_size: few
cdr3_nt: TGTGCCAGCAGTGGGGGAAACACCATATATTTT
cdr3_aa: CASSGGNTIYF

v_call: TRBV12-3/TRBV12-4
cdr3_length: 13
j_call: TRBJ2-1
d_call: TRBD2
clone_size: .
cdr3_nt: TGTGCCAGCAGTAGAAGACTAGCGGGGGTGATTTTCTTC
cdr3_aa: CASSRRLAGVIFF

v_call: TRBV5-1
cdr3_length: 15
j_call: TRBJ2-2
d_call: TRBD1
clone_size: few
cdr3_nt: TGCGCCAGCAGCGCATACACAGGGGACACCGGGGAGCTGTTTTTT
cdr3_aa: CASSAYTGDTGELFF

v_call: TRBV27
cdr3_length: 17
j_call: TRBJ2-1
d_call: TRBD1
clone_size: .
cdr3_nt: TGTGCCAGCAGTTTCCGCCCCTTGGACAGGGTAGGCGATGAGCAGTTCTTC
cdr3_aa: CASSFRPLDRVGDEQFF

v_call: TRBV27
cdr3_length: 14
j_call: TRBJ1-5
d_call: .
clone_size: many
cdr3_nt: TGTGCCAGCAGGTCATCAGGGGGCAATCAGCCCCAGCATTTT
cdr3_aa: CASRSSGGNQPQHF

v_call: TRBV5-5
cdr3_length: 14
j_call: TRBJ2-2
d_call: .
clone_size: many
cdr3_nt: TGTGCCAGCAGCTATGGTTGGGGGGCCGGGGAGCTGTTTTTT
cdr3_aa: CASSYGWGAGELFF

v_call: TRBV12-3/TRBV12-4
cdr3_length: 15
j_call: TRBJ2-7
d_call: TRBD1
clone_size: .
cdr3_nt: TGTGCCAGCAAACTCCGGGACAGGGGTCCGTACGAGCAGTACTTC
cdr3_aa: CASKLRDRGPYEQYF

v_call: TRBV19
cdr3_length: 12
j_call: TRBJ1-6
d_call: .
clone_size: .
cdr3_nt: TGTGCCAGTAAAGCTGCGGTTGAACCCCTCCACTTT
cdr3_aa: CASKAAVEPLHF

v_call: TRBV19
cdr3_length: 12
j_call: TRBJ2-5
d_call: TRBD1
clone_size: .
cdr3_nt: TGTGCCAGCGACAGGGGACGGGGGACCCAGTACTTC
cdr3_aa: CASDRGRGTQYF

v_call: TRBV12-3/TRBV12-4
cdr3_length: 15
j_call: TRBJ2-3
d_call: TRBD1
clone_size: many
cdr3_nt: TGTGCCAGCAGGCGAGGACAGGGACGTACAGATACGCAGTATTTT
cdr3_aa: CASRRGQGRTDTQYF

v_call: TRBV11-2
cdr3_length: 13
j_call: TRBJ1-5
d_call: .
clone_size: many
cdr3_nt: TGTGCCAGCAGCGAACAACAGGATCAGCCCCAGCATTTT
cdr3_aa: CASSEQQDQPQHF

v_call: TRBV12-3/TRBV12-4
cdr3_length: 14
j_call: TRBJ1-5
d_call: .
clone_size: .
cdr3_nt: TGTGCCAGCAGTTTATTGGCAGGGTACCAGCCCCAGCATTTT
cdr3_aa: CASSLLAGYQPQHF

v_call: TRBV4-1
cdr3_length: 12
j_call: TRBJ1-2
d_call: TRBD1
clone_size: few
cdr3_nt: TGCGCCATTGAGAGGCAGGGGGGTGGCTACACCTTC
cdr3_aa: CAIERQGGGYTF

v_call: TRBV20-1
cdr3_length: 18
j_call: TRBJ2-7
d_call: TRBD1
clone_size: .
cdr3_nt: TGCAGTGCTAGAGATTTGAAACTTCGGGACAGCTACCTCTACGAGCAGTACTTC
cdr3_aa: CSARDLKLRDSYLYEQYF

v_call: TRBV18
cdr3_length: 15
j_call: TRBJ2-1
d_call: TRBD2
clone_size: few
cdr3_nt: TGTGCCAGCTCGGGGGGACTAATAAGTTTGAATGAGCAGTTCTTC
cdr3_aa: CASSGGLISLNEQFF

v_call: TRBV29-1
cdr3_length: 13
j_call: TRBJ1-1
d_call: .
clone_size: many
cdr3_nt: TGCAGCGTTGTGGTCGTTTTCGGCACTGAAGCTTTCTTT
cdr3_aa: CSVVVVFGTEAFF

v_call: TRBV7-8
cdr3_length: 16
j_call: TRBJ2-3
d_call: TRBD1
clone_size: .
cdr3_nt: TGTGCCAGCAGCCGAGGGACAGGAGCCCGCACAGATACGCAGTATTTT
cdr3_aa: CASSRGTGARTDTQYF

v_call: TRBV6-5
cdr3_length: 14
j_call: TRBJ1-5
d_call: .
clone_size: many
cdr3_nt: TGTGCCAGCAGTTATCAGGGATCTTCGCAGCCCCAGCATTTT
cdr3_aa: CASSYQGSSQPQHF

v_call: TRBV9
cdr3_length: 16
j_call: TRBJ1-6
d_call: .
clone_size: .
cdr3_nt: TGTGCCAGCAGCGTAAGTGGGGATCTAGATAATTCACCCCTCCACTTT
cdr3_aa: CASSVSGDLDNSPLHF

v_call: TRBV20-1
cdr3_length: 18
j_call: TRBJ2-7
d_call: .
clone_size: few
cdr3_nt: TGCAGTGCTAGAGATGAAATAACAGCCCGAGGGATATATTACGAGCAGTACTTC
cdr3_aa: CSARDEITARGIYYEQYF

v_call: TRBV7-2
cdr3_length: 13
j_call: TRBJ2-3
d_call: .
clone_size: many
cdr3_nt: TGTGCCAGCAGCTTGGATTACGGGCAGCCGCAGTATTTT
cdr3_aa: CASSLDYGQPQYF

v_call: TRBV4-2
cdr3_length: 14
j_call: TRBJ2-5
d_call: .
clone_size: few
cdr3_nt: TGTGCCAGCAGCCACCCCCATGCGAGGGAGACCCAGTACTTC
cdr3_aa: CASSHPHARETQYF

v_call: TRBV20-1
cdr3_length: 14
j_call: TRBJ2-2
d_call: .
clone_size: many
cdr3_nt: TGCAGTGCTAGAGACCGGGGGAACACCGGGGAGCTGTTTTTT
cdr3_aa: CSARDRGNTGELFF